The rows below give T cell receptor beta chains drawn from one sample of a study of T cell changes during pregnancy in multiple sclerosis. The repertoire was sequenced with immunoSEQ multiplex PCR; TCRdb's copy has only in-frame clones and lacks some. The top ten clones hold 1.5% of a sample with about 120,000 clones, approximately 90% of them seen once. The sample in question was peripheral blood, obtained in the third trimester of pregnancy. The receptors derive from a female donor with multiple sclerosis, enrolled in a pregnancy study. The CDR3 runs from the conserved cysteine through the conserved F or W. The D gene is left open where the match is weak. The size of a clone is reported for some rows only, either as once, few or many, or as a class for expanded clones.

D gene	CDR3 length	V gene	J gene	clone size	CDR3 DNA	CDR3 protein
TRBD1	13	TRBV29-1	TRBJ2-2	.	TGCAGCGTTGTTTCTACAGGGGGCGGGGAGCTGTTTTTT	CSVVSTGGGELFF
TRBD2	15	TRBV19	TRBJ2-1	.	TGTGCCAGTAGTATCTTGGTAGCGGGTCGCAATGAGCAGTTCTTC	CASSILVAGRNEQFF
TRBD2	16	TRBV6-1	TRBJ2-3	.	TGTGCCAGCAGTGAAGCGGCCGGGAGGGGAGCAGATACGCAGTATTTT	CASSEAAGRGADTQYF
TRBD1	14	TRBV29-1	TRBJ2-2	once	TGCAGCGTTGAAGGCAGGGGGCAAGGCGGGGAGCTGTTTTTT	CSVEGRGQGGELFF
.	18	TRBV7-4	TRBJ2-1	.	TGTGCCAGCAGCTTCAGGGATCGACCGGACAGCTCCTACAATGAGCAGTTCTTC	CASSFRDRPDSSYNEQFF
TRBD1	13	TRBV30	TRBJ1-2	.	TGTGCCTGGAGAGCGGACAGGGTGGGTGGCTACACCTTC	CAWRADRVGGYTF
.	14	TRBV5-1	TRBJ2-7	.	TGCGCCAGCAGCCCGAGACAGGATCCCTACGAGCAGTACTTC	CASSPRQDPYEQYF
.	15	TRBV28	TRBJ2-7	once	TGTGCCAGCAGTAGCGCCGGGGACAACCCCTACGAGCAGTACTTC	CASSSAGDNPYEQYF
.	18	TRBV11-2	TRBJ2-7	.	TGTGCCAGCAGCTTAGATGGTGGGGTTAGTCGGGGAGGCTACGAGCAGTACTTC	CASSLDGGVSRGGYEQYF
.	15	TRBV11-2	TRBJ2-7	.	TGTGCCAGCAGCTTAGTCGGGACACCACCCTACGAGCAGTACTTC	CASSLVGTPPYEQYF
TRBD1	15	TRBV9	TRBJ1-1	.	TGTGCCAGCAGCGTAGGGGGACAGGTATTAACTGAAGCTTTCTTT	CASSVGGQVLTEAFF
TRBD2	15	TRBV9	TRBJ2-3	.	TGTGCCAGCAGCCTCTGGGCTAGCGGGGTTGGTACGCAGTATTTT	CASSLWASGVGTQYF
TRBD2	16	TRBV5-8	TRBJ2-5	.	TGTGCCAGCAGCCTGGGGGGGGGTGGTCGGTCGGAGACCCAGTACTTC	CASSLGGGGRSETQYF
TRBD1	15	TRBV19	TRBJ2-1	.	TGTGCCAGTAGTAAAGGGCCCGACAGGGACAATGAGCAGTTCTTC	CASSKGPDRDNEQFF
TRBD1	14	TRBV28	TRBJ1-2	.	TGTGCCAGCAGAGACAGGGGGCCTTCCTATGGCTACACCTTC	CASRDRGPSYGYTF
.	16	TRBV9	TRBJ1-2	.	TGTGCCAGCAGCGTAGATGGGCAGCCCTCTCTCTATGGCTACACCTTC	CASSVDGQPSLYGYTF
.	13	TRBV7-6	TRBJ1-2	.	TGTGCCAGCAGCTTCTTGGGGAGCTATGGCTACACCTTC	CASSFLGSYGYTF
TRBD2	14	TRBV2	TRBJ2-1	.	TGTGCCAGCAGTGAGGGGACTATTTACAATGAGCAGTTCTTC	CASSEGTIYNEQFF
TRBD2	14	TRBV30	TRBJ2-7	.	TGTGCCTGGAGTGTCAGCGGGAGTTCCTACGAGCAGTACTTC	CAWSVSGSSYEQYF
.	13	TRBV9	TRBJ2-1	.	TGTGCCAGCAGCTCAAGGGGTGACAATGAGCAGTTCTTC	CASSSRGDNEQFF
TRBD1	17	TRBV7-6	TRBJ2-5	.	TGTGCCAGCAGCTTAAATCGAGTGGCAGGGGGTAGGGAGACCCAGTACTTC	CASSLNRVAGGRETQYF
TRBD1	15	TRBV2	TRBJ1-1	.	TGTGCCAGCAGTGAGGACAGGGTGAGAAACACTGAAGCTTTCTTT	CASSEDRVRNTEAFF
.	16	TRBV28	TRBJ1-1	.	TGTGCCAGCAGCCGAGCTGGGAGGGCAGGGAACACTGAAGCTTTCTTT	CASSRAGRAGNTEAFF
TRBD2	13	TRBV2	TRBJ2-7	.	TGTGCCAGCGTGGGGACTAGATTTTACGAGCAGTACTTC	CASVGTRFYEQYF
.	18	TRBV23-1	TRBJ2-4	.	TGCGCCAGCAGTCAATTAATCACGACCGGGACTGAAAACAGCATTCAGTACTTC	CASSQLITTGTENSIQYF
.	14	TRBV11-2	TRBJ1-2	.	TGTGCCAGCAGCTTAGAAGGCGGTAGCTATGGCTACACCTTC	CASSLEGGSYGYTF
TRBD2	17	TRBV28	TRBJ2-3	.	TGTGCCAGTCTACTAGCGGGAGGGCCGCCGAGCACAGATACGCAGTATTTT	CASLLAGGPPSTDTQYF
.	15	TRBV6-1	TRBJ2-7	.	TGTGCCAGCAAGTTCCGGGACGGGAGCTCCTACGAGCAGTACTTC	CASKFRDGSSYEQYF
TRBD1	17	TRBV29-1	TRBJ2-7	.	TGCAGCGTTGGAGGGGGCACAGGCGCCTCCTTTATCTACGAGCAGTACTTC	CSVGGGTGASFIYEQYF
.	16	TRBV2	TRBJ2-6	.	TGTGCCAGCAGGATAGGGGTGGGCTCTGGGGCCAACGTCCTGACTTTC	CASRIGVGSGANVLTF
.	15	TRBV5-1	TRBJ2-5	.	TGCGCCAGCAGCCAGCAAACTCCGCAGGGCCAGACCCAGTACTTC	CASSQQTPQGQTQYF
TRBD2	13	TRBV30	TRBJ2-2	once	TGTGCCTGGAGAATGAGCGGGGCCGGGGAGCTGTTTTTT	CAWRMSGAGELFF
.	16	TRBV5-1	TRBJ1-6	once	TGCGCCAGCAGCGCACAGAGTCCCCTCCAAAATTCACCCCTCCACTTT	CASSAQSPLQNSPLHF
TRBD1	16	TRBV2	TRBJ2-7	.	TGTGCCAGCAGTGAATTCCCGACAGGGGGCTTCTACGAGCAGTACTTC	CASSEFPTGGFYEQYF
.	16	TRBV5-1	TRBJ1-2	.	TGCGCCAGCAGCCCAGTGGGTGGAGGGAGCAACTATGGCTACACCTTC	CASSPVGGGSNYGYTF